This T cell receptor (beta chain) was captured by sequencing in a study of shared clonotypes between healthy human individuals. Regarding the study as a whole: Clonotypes that were shared across a handful of donors made up 4.5% to 5% of naive CD4 clonotypes. Naive subsets usually exceeded memory subsets in estimated richness.

Into CD45RA+ naive and CD45RA-negative memory subsets, the CD4+ cells were split. The authors ran the assay at deep level. This table comes from immunoSEQ multiplex PCR, and its TCRdb copy is limited to in-frame clones, with some not included. Here the sample spans roughly 2.2 million clones, 90% to 95% being singletons. Trimming removed 10 bases from V and 0 bases from J, with 9 bases in between. The V gene's germline CDR1 is ENHRY and CDR2 SYGVKD. The CDR3 runs 12 residues. About this clone itself: The antigen remains undetermined.

This chain uses TRBV10-3 with TRBJ2-5, with D maybe TRBD2 (6 bases). The receptor comes from a man aged 18-30 years in good health. Some clones in this sample may be carry-over from other donors' samples. The sequencing sample was made of naive CD4+ T cells from PBMCs. Noted subset: CD45RA+ positively selected. The CDR3 is CATGEDQETQYF. CDR3 in DNA: TGTGCCACGGGGGAGGACCAAGAGACCCAGTACTTC.